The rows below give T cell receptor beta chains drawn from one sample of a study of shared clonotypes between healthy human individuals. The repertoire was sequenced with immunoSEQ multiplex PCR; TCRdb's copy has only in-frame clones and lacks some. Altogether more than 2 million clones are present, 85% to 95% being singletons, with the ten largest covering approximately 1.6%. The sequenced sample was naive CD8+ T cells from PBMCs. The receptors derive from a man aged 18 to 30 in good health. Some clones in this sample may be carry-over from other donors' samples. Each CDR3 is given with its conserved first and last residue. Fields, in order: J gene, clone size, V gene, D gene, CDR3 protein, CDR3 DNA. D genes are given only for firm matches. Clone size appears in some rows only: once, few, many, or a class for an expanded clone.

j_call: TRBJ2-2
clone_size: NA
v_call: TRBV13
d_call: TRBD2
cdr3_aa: CASSAGLAGATGELFF
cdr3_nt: TGTGCCAGCAGCGCAGGACTAGCGGGGGCCACCGGGGAGCTGTTTTTT

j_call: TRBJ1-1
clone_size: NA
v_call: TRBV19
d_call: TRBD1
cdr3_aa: CASSMRGLTEAFF
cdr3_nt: TGTGCCAGTAGTATGAGGGGGCTCACTGAAGCTTTCTTT

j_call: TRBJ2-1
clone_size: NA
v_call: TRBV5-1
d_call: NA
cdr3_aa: CASGTGDEQFF
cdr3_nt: TGCGCCAGCGGTACTGGGGATGAGCAGTTCTTC

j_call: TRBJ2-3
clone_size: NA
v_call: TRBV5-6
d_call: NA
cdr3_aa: CASSPRADTQYF
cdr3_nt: TGTGCCAGCAGTCCGAGAGCGGATACGCAGTATTTT

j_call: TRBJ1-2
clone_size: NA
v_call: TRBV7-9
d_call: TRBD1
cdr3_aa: CASSQDRDHHLLNYGYTF
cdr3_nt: TGTGCCAGCAGCCAAGACAGGGACCACCACCTATTAAACTATGGCTACACCTTC

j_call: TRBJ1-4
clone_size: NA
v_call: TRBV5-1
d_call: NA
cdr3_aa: CASSLDRGLSEKLFF
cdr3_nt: TGCGCCAGCAGCTTGGATCGGGGACTTTCCGAAAAACTGTTTTTT

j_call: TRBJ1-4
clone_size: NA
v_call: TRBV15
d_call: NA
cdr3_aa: CATSRTQSTNEKLFF
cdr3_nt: TGTGCCACCAGCAGGACACAGTCAACTAATGAAAAACTGTTTTTT

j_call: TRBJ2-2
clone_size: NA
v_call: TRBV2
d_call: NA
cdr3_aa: CASSEPGQGTGELFF
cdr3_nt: TGTGCCAGCAGTGAGCCGGGACAAGGCACCGGGGAGCTGTTTTTT

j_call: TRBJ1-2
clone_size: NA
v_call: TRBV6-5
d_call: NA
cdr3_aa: CASSHDGRAGYTF
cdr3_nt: TGTGCCAGCAGTCACGACGGACGGGCGGGCTACACCTTC

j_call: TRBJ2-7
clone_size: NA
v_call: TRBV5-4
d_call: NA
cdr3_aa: CASSWAASYEQYF
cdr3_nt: TGTGCCAGCAGCTGGGCTGCATCCTACGAGCAGTACTTC

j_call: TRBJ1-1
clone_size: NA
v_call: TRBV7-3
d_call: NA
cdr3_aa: CASSPLEGENTEAFF
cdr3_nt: TGTGCCAGCAGCCCATTGGAAGGCGAGAACACTGAAGCTTTCTTT

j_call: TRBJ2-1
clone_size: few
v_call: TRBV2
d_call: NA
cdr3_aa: CASSNTGYNEQFF
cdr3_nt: TGTGCCAGCAGTAATACAGGATACAATGAGCAGTTCTTC

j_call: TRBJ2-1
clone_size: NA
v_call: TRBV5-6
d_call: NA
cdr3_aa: CASSLAHEQFF
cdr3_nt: TGTGCCAGCAGCTTGGCCCATGAGCAGTTCTTC

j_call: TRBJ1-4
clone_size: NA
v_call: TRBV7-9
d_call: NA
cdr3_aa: CASSSREVEEKLFF
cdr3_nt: TGTGCCAGCAGCTCACGGGAAGTGGAGGAAAAACTGTTTTTT

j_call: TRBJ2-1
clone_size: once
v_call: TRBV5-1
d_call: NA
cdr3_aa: CASSSKDWPYNEQFF
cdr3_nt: TGCGCCAGCAGCTCTAAGGACTGGCCCTACAATGAGCAGTTCTTC

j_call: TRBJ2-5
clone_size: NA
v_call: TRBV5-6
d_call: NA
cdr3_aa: CASSPGRPTPETQYF
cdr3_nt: TGTGCCAGCAGCCCCGGCCGGCCTACCCCAGAGACCCAGTACTTC